This TCR beta chain was profiled in a study of T cells in Graves' hyperthyroidism and ophthalmopathy. RNA transcripts yielded amplified TCR beta CDR3 regions. Researchers ran a first-round RT-PCR on the TCR CDR3 using the HTBI primer set. TCRdb recomputed calls from the multiplex PCR reads with MiXCR, one row per CDR3 protein. Among around 420,000 distinct CDR3 sequences listed, 15% to 18% were seen once. Diagnosing involved the use of clinical symptoms, serum thyroxine and TRAb, thyroid ultrasound and orbital computed tomography. The length of the CDR3 is 15 residues. CDR1 SGHNT and CDR2 YYREEE come from the germline V gene (reference sequence). With 1 base clipped from V and 5 bases from J, the junction kept 7 bases outside the gene matches. Study conclusions and caveats: Most clonotypes expanded in thyroid above 0.001 were likewise present in blood.

This clonotype was found a few times. The antigen remains undetermined. The sequencing sample was made of blood. This sequence originates from a young woman with Graves' hyperthyroidism. The chain links TRBV5-4 to TRBJ2-5, with TRBD2 identical over 8 bases. DNA for the CDR3: TGTGCCAGCAGCTTGCACGGGGGGGCCGCCGAGACCCAGTACTTC. This translates into CASSLHGGAAETQYF.